Here is one T cell receptor beta chain with its context. Antigen unknown. This CDR3 is built from 10 residues. V was trimmed by 2 bases and J by 6 bases, leaving 3 bases between them. These data originate in a study of shared clonotypes between healthy human individuals. Study-wide results and caveats: Memory subsets had estimated richness that was generally smaller than that of naive subsets.

Assay used: immunoSEQ multiplex PCR; TCRdb lists only in-frame clones, some missing. Of over a million clones in the sample, 96% were seen once. Sequenced input: naive CD4+ T cells sorted from blood. Indicated subset: CD45RA+ positively selected. The V gene is TRBV5-3, the J gene TRBJ2-7; no reliable D call. TRBV5-3 is noted as an ORF with a role that remains uncertain. The clonotype comes from a man aged 25 to 40 in good health. The CDR3 region is CARSFREQYF. Written as DNA, the CDR3 is TGTGCCAGAAGCTTCCGCGAGCAGTACTTC.